Detailed here is one TCR beta chain. The sample is drawn from a study of blood T cell repertoires in COVID-19. Study-level background: Samples representing acute and convalescent COVID-19 were sourced from the United States, Italy and Spain.

Assay used: immunoSEQ multiplex PCR; TCRdb lists only in-frame clones, some missing. The sample lists under 300,000 clones; around nine tenths were seen once. The V end was cut by 3 bases, the J end by 5 bases, with 7 bases between. This CDR3 contains 12 residues. The sample comprised peripheral blood. This sequence originates from a woman in her 40s who had recovered from COVID-19. The rearrangement uses TRBV12-3 or TRBV12-4 and TRBJ2-5; D remains unclear. CDR3 sequence reads: CASSFGGETQYF. CDR3 coding DNA: TGTGCCAGCAGTTTCGGCGGTGAGACCCAGTACTTC.